This T cell receptor beta chain was identified in a study of lymphopenia after photon versus proton radiotherapy. Only in-frame clones appear in the TCRdb table, and some are missing; sequencing was by immunoSEQ multiplex PCR. The sample yields 20,000 or so clones, 80% to 90% seen once. Germline assignment: CDR1 LNHDA and CDR2 SQIVND (reference sequence). The ends lost 5 bases at V and 2 bases at J; junction bases unmatched: 4. The CDR3 consists of 16 residues. The source material was peripheral blood, sampled from a patient treated with photon-based radiotherapy. The chain is built from TRBV19 and TRBJ2-1; 12 bases are a match to TRBD2. This TCR derives from a woman aged 45-65 years with pancreatic cancer. The CDR3 DNA is TGTGCCAGTAGTCAATCTAGCGGGAGGGCCTACAATGAGCAGTTCTTC. It translates to CASSQSSGRAYNEQFF.